This T cell receptor beta chain appears in the sequencing data of a study of early T cells in non-severe SARS-CoV-2 infection. Individual cDNA molecules each received unique molecular identifiers attached to them. One entry per CDR3 protein results from TCRdb running MiXCR on the 5' RACE reads. The sample has approximately 99,000 distinct CDR3 sequences, 12% seen once. This clonotype was detected many times. The material sequenced was whole blood. The TCR sequence derives from an adult who was a healthcare worker with PCR-confirmed SARS-CoV-2 infection or an uninfected control (not recorded which).

This CDR3 is CASSLATPTRVTQYF. The CDR3 DNA sequence: TGTGCCAGCAGTTTGGCGACTCCTACCCGGGTGACCCAGTACTTC. The chain uses TRBV12-3 or TRBV12-4 and TRBJ2-5; D remains unclear. The length of the CDR3 is 15 residues. The V end lost 3 bases, the J end lost 7 bases, and 18 bases lay between the germline ends.